This T cell receptor beta chain stems from a study of regulatory T cells in long-lasting Graves disease (dated by TCRdb to about 2021). Study-level background: Antithyroid drugs had been taken for less than 3 months by newly diagnosed Graves' disease patients. This study used TCR sequencing and RNA sequencing of peripheral blood to compare persistent Graves' disease patients against newly diagnosed Graves' disease patients. The study was registered as a clinical trial and conducted in China. A total of 35 or so samples underwent TCR sequencing: approximately 13 from persistent and roughly 20 from newly diagnosed Graves' disease patients. What the study reported, not specific to this receptor: A larger number of public clonotypes was shared among persistent patients (about 2,700) than among newly diagnosed patients (more than 850). Lower TCR Shannon entropy and fewer highly expanded clones were observed in persistent Graves' disease patients than in newly diagnosed patients, which suggested clonal expansion. Peripheral blood alone was examined, since thyroid tissue, which constituted the primary lesion, could not be accessed. The small sample size was acknowledged by the authors as a limitation that may reduce accuracy. Sequencing and analysis were limited to the TCR beta chain.

The time point tag for this specimen amounts to: newly diagnosed GD, antithyroid drugs for less than 3 months. RNA was extracted from PBMCs in TRIzol for both TCR sequencing and RNA sequencing. Graves' disease was diagnosed according to American Thyroid Association guidelines. The patients came from an endocrinology department in Xi'an, China. Each patient gave about 8.1 milliliters of peripheral blood, collected in an EDTA anticoagulant tube. Ficoll Paque Plus density gradient separation was used to isolate PBMCs, and no additional T cell sorting was done. RNA quality was checked with an Agilent 2100 Bioanalyzer and agarose gel, and concentration with a NanoDrop 2000. This clonotype has ten or more counts. Its cognate antigen has yet to be identified. Within one base of it there is no much larger clone, and no base qualities were kept. Library method: multiplex PCR. The sequencing machine was an Illumina HiSeq 4000. To build TCR beta libraries, CDR3 regions were amplified by Arm-PCR using iRepertoire HTBI primers. Gel purification was performed on PCR products prior to sequencing. Turning to the authors' computational methods: Gene usage analysis of CDR3 amino acid clonotypes relied on the approximately 60 TRBV and 15 or so TRBJ segments identified across samples. Filtered high-quality paired reads were merged into contigs using COPE and FqMerger. Contigs were aligned with BLAST to IMGT TRBV, TRBD and TRBJ reference genes, and CDR3 was defined per IMGT. Any clonotype with a frequency above 0.1% was classified as a highly expanded clone. Shannon entropy was used to measure repertoire diversity, and the Gini coefficient was used to measure V-J evenness. A clonotype found in more than one individual was treated as public. TCRdb took the public reads, trimmed them with fastp at Q25, ran MiXCR for clone calling and kept in-frame beta chains. Rows with a matching CDR3 protein are joined into one entry that keeps the most common DNA and genes. The V and J calls shown here were made by TCRdb, not taken from the authors' results. The sample has a few hundred thousand distinct CDR3 sequences on record, over 15% of them singletons. The ten largest clones capture 25% to 30% of the sample.

These same records also appear under a second study, on T cells in Graves' hyperthyroidism and ophthalmopathy. As the second paper documents: Graves' hyperthyroidism was defined as stable when no progression to ophthalmopathy occurred over 18 months of follow-up. Hyperthyroidism patients were newly diagnosed, with disease duration under 2 months, and aged 18 to 65 years. Patients with uncontrolled infections, other autoimmune diseases, pregnancy or lactation were excluded. Diagnoses were based on clinical symptoms, serum thyroxine and TRAb, thyroid ultrasound and orbital computed tomography. A first-round RT-PCR of the TCR CDR3 used the HTBI primer set with the Qiagen OneStep RT-PCR kit. Most expanded thyroid clonotypes (frequency above 0.001) were also detected in blood, suggesting blood repertoires may reflect thyroid immune responses. In cross-validation, a model built on a 13 V-J signature told ophthalmopathy apart from stable hyperthyroidism with approximately 90% sensitivity and around 81% specificity, and in testing the same model reached 80%/75%. In validation, the model predicted progression to ophthalmopathy with about 71% sensitivity and about 73% specificity, a median of about 6.7 months before onset. To identify TCR V-J signatures that set the groups apart, the researchers used a discovery cohort of about a hundred patients, made up of 43 with Graves' ophthalmopathy and some 58 with stable Graves' hyperthyroidism. An independent validation cohort of around 19 hyperthyroidism patients and 17 patients who later progressed to ophthalmopathy tested prospective prediction of ophthalmopathy. The roughly 100 discovery patients were randomly divided into training and test sets at a 7:3 ratio. The study also compared thyroid tissue and blood T-cell repertoires from several Graves' hyperthyroidism patients. After sampling, hyperthyroidism patients received methimazole starting at 30 mg daily, and ophthalmopathy patients received high-dose intravenous methylprednisolone. Libraries were constructed in a second round of multiplex PCR, after which size selection and purification were carried out. The libraries were sequenced on an Illumina HiSeq2000 using paired-end 100 bp reads. Raw data were processed with SOAPnuke, discarding reads with adapters, uncalled bases, mean Phred below 15, or no exact constant-primer or identifier match. High-quality paired reads were merged using COPE v1.2.5, and each unique nucleotide sequence was defined as a clonotype. MiTCR v1.1 was used to align clonotypes to the IMGT TRBV, TRBD and TRBJ reference segments. Only V-J combinations with frequency above 0.0001, covering 99% to 99.2% of repertoires, were analysed. The TCS score was defined as F50 (clonal expansion) divided by E x V (chaos), with BLOSUM62-based TCRdist calculated between CDR3 peptides within each V-J. Welch's t-statistics and random forest reduced roughly 500 V-J features to 13, which were used in a naive Bayes classifier (R e1071). No statistical method was used to set the sample size in advance, and investigators knew the group allocation. According to the paper, TCR Vbeta CDR3 sequencing was carried out on 135 peripheral blood samples, which came from approximately 43 ophthalmopathy, approximately 78 hyperthyroidism and around 17 progressor patients.

The sample was peripheral blood mononuclear cells (PBMCs), taken at new diagnosis, from a patient treated with antithyroid drugs. This TCR came from a man between 35 and 55 years old with Graves disease. Donor details come from another sample of the same person, matched by shared clones.

The sequenced DNA: TGCGCCAGCAGCCCGGAGGCCGCAGATACGCAGTATTTT. The resulting protein is CASSPEAADTQYF. Here the chain combines TRBV5-1 and TRBJ2-3; the D gene is possibly TRBD2, with 5 bases matching. CDR1 SGHRS and CDR2 YFSETQ are derived from the germline V gene. Measured from the cysteine to the phenylalanine, the CDR3 is 13 residues long. Only the CDR3 portion is preserved as DNA: 39 bases, with reading frame beginning at the first base. The junction shows trimming of 4 bases on V and 4 bases on J, plus 10 bases between the germline ends.